This T cell receptor (beta chain) was obtained from a study of cytomegalovirus exposure and HLA in healthy donors. Study-level background: Ancestry clustering placed more than 65% of 300 to 400 genotyped donors in the Caucasian-associated cluster. Overall study results and limits: Beyond CMV serostatus, there was no information to go on about immune exposure. Presence/absence analyses rested on an assumption that sequencing depth was roughly uniform across donors.

V dropped 8 bases and J dropped 3 bases, with 14 bases sitting between them. Germline assignment: CDR1 LNHDA and CDR2 SQIVND (reference sequence). The CDR3 consists of 13 residues. Of note for this clone: The antigen remains unidentified.

The PCR employed 60 Vbeta primers together with 13 Jbeta primers. Clones were read by immunoSEQ multiplex PCR, and TCRdb kept only the in-frame ones, dropping some. The profile covers about 180,000 clones, with almost 85% appearing a single time and roughly 1% taken by the ten largest. The sequencing sample was made of PBMCs. The chain joins TRBV19 to TRBJ2-7; TRBD2 might be the D (5 bases). This receptor was taken from a man aged 25 to 45 in good health and CMV-seronegative. The CDR3 loop is CASSTGILYEQYF. For the CDR3, the DNA is TGTGCCAGTTCCACCGGGATCCTCTACGAGCAGTACTTC.